Each of the 21 T cell receptor beta chains below was sequenced from the same sample in a study of cytomegalovirus exposure and HLA in healthy donors. Generated by immunoSEQ multiplex PCR, the TCRdb table keeps only in-frame clones and is missing some. The sample includes about 170,000 clones, about 89% of them seen just once. The sequencing input was PBMCs. These receptors were taken from a man between 18 and 35 years old in good health and CMV-seropositive.

The rearrangement uses TRBV6-5 and TRBJ2-7, with D possibly being TRBD1 (6 bases). V shed 11 bases and J shed 3 bases, with 14 bases lying between them. Germline V gene data show CDR1 as MNHEY and CDR2 as SVGAGI. The CDR3 sequence is 12 residues long. CDR3 bases: TGTGCCGGGGGCGATCCATACTACGAGCAGTACTTC. Amino acids: CAGGDPYYEQYF.

The genes are TRBV27 and TRBJ2-1, with 12 bases aligning to TRBD2. Germline CDR1 is MNHEY and CDR2 is SMNVEV (reference sequence). This CDR3 has 17 amino acids. V dropped 0 bases and J dropped 2; count of bases not matched to a gene: 2. The CDR3 reads CASSLSGLAGTYNEQFF. In DNA, the CDR3 is TGTGCCAGCAGTTTATCCGGACTAGCGGGGACCTACAATGAGCAGTTCTTC.

The rearrangement joins TRBV2 to TRBJ1-5; D is perhaps TRBD1 (5 bases). The CDR3 runs to 14 residues. V was shortened by 4 bases and J by 7 bases, with 14 bases between the two germline ends. Germline loops: CDR1 SNHLY, CDR2 FYNNEI. The CDR3 protein is CASSAQGGRQPQHF. In DNA form, the CDR3 reads TGTGCCAGCAGTGCGCAGGGCGGGAGGCAGCCCCAGCATTTT.

V gene TRBV28 combines with J gene TRBJ1-2; 7 bases fit TRBD1. Germline lookup yields CDR1 MDHEN and CDR2 SYDVKM. The CDR3 is 14 residues long. V lost 6 bases and J lost 3; bases outside the gene matches: 7. The CDR3 DNA reads TGTGCCAGCAGCCTCAGGGGGGCGGACTATGGCTACACCTTC. Its protein is CASSLRGADYGYTF.

The V call is TRBV28, the J call TRBJ1-5; no reliable D call. The length of the CDR3 is 12 residues. V was pared by 3 bases and J by 12 bases, with 12 bases between. CDR1 and CDR2 from the germline V gene are MDHEN and SYDVKM. CDR3 DNA sequence: TGTGCCAGCAGTTTTAATACCTATGACCAGCATTTT. It specifies CASSFNTYDQHF.

Concerning this clone: One junction end does not reproduce the germline sequence, and a read error may be involved. V gene TRBV7-7 combines with J gene TRBJ2-3; no definite D call. The CDR3 length is 13 residues. CDR1 SSHAT and CDR2 FNYEAQ come from the germline V gene (reference sequence). The CDR3 coding sequence is TGTGCTAGCAGCTTAGACTTGACAGATACGCAGTATTTT. Encoded protein: CASSLDLTDTQYF.

This chain uses TRBV28 with TRBJ2-1; 13 bases are a match to TRBD2. V lost 7 bases and J lost 3; bases outside the gene matches: 15. Germline assignment: CDR1 MDHEN and CDR2 SYDVKM. The CDR3 contains 19 residues. In nucleotides, the CDR3 is TGTGCCAGCACTCCCCTACTAGCGGGAGGGCCTAATAGCTACAATGAGCAGTTCTTC. Residues: CASTPLLAGGPNSYNEQFF.

V gene TRBV18 combines with J gene TRBJ1-6, with a weak D call TRBD1 (5 bases). This CDR3 has 14 residues. CDR1 and CDR2 from the germline V gene are KGHSH and LQKENI. The germline V and J ends were trimmed by 6 bases and 7 bases, with 13 bases remaining between them. The CDR3 is CASSSEGRNSPLHF. CDR3 in DNA: TGTGCCAGCTCCTCGGAGGGGAGGAATTCACCCCTCCACTTT.

This chain connects TRBV7-9 to TRBJ1-3, with a tentative D call TRBD1 (5 bases). Trimming left V 3 bases short and J 5 bases short, with 11 bases between. The CDR3 consists of 14 residues. Germline loops: CDR1 SEHNR, CDR2 FQNEAQ (reference sequence). CDR3 nucleotides: TGTGCCAGCAGCTTCGGGCAGGGAAGAAACACCATATATTTT. Its translation: CASSFGQGRNTIYF.

This chain connects TRBV30 to TRBJ1-2, with D unresolved. CDR1 is GTSNPN, CDR2 SVGIG, per germline (reference sequence). Trimming pared 4 bases from V and 4 bases from J, leaving 10 bases between. The CDR3 has 12 amino acids. The CDR3 DNA follows: TGTGCCTGGACCACGACACTCTATGGCTACACCTTC. Protein product: CAWTTTLYGYTF.

In the case of this clone: The sample contains more than one DNA sequence encoding this CDR3. The V and J genes are TRBV27 and TRBJ1-5, with D possibly being TRBD1 (5 bases). The CDR3 runs 12 residues. The V and J ends lost 4 bases and 7 bases respectively, with 8 bases between them. Germline assignment: CDR1 MNHEY and CDR2 SMNVEV (reference sequence). Here the CDR3 DNA reads TGTGCCAGCAGTTCCCAGGGCCAGCCCCAGCATTTT. Amino acids: CASSSQGQPQHF.

The rearrangement uses TRBV18 and TRBJ2-7, with TRBD1 identical over 9 bases. This CDR3 has 15 residues. The germline V gene encodes CDR1 KGHSH and CDR2 LQKENI. The junction had 6 bases not matched to a gene; V was cut back by 6 bases and J by 0 bases. The CDR3 bases are TGTGCCAGCTCGAGGGACAGGGCTAGCTCCTACGAGCAGTACTTC. This codes for CASSRDRASSYEQYF.

This sequence joins TRBV2 and TRBJ1-3; D gene ambiguous. V gave up 5 bases and J gave up 4 bases, with 18 bases separating them. The CDR3 covers 16 residues. CDR1 is SNHLY and CDR2 is FYNNEI in the germline V gene. This CDR3 is CASSFKRASGGNTIYF. DNA of the CDR3: TGTGCCAGCAGTTTTAAGAGGGCCTCGGGAGGAAACACCATATATTTT.

The rearrangement links TRBV9 to TRBJ2-6, with a tentative D call TRBD2 (7 bases). CDR1 and CDR2 (germline): SGDLS, YYNGEE. V dropped 5 bases and J dropped 5 bases, with 14 bases sitting between them. The CDR3 runs 15 residues. CDR3 residues: CASSRGGEWANVLTF. As DNA, the CDR3 is TGTGCCAGCAGTCGAGGGGGGGAGTGGGCCAACGTCCTGACTTTC.

The chain links TRBV27 to TRBJ1-5; no clear D. The length of the CDR3 is 14 residues. Germline V gene sequence: CDR1 MNHEY, CDR2 SMNVEV (reference sequence). V dropped 5 bases and J dropped 0 bases, with 8 bases sitting between them. In DNA form, the CDR3 reads TGTGCCAGCAGTCCCGGGAGTAGCAATCAGCCCCAGCATTTT. Amino acids: CASSPGSSNQPQHF.

V usage is TRBV7-8 and J usage is TRBJ1-1, with D unresolved. V lost 4 bases and J 8 bases, leaving 11 bases between the germline ends. The CDR3 sequence is 12 residues long. Germline CDR1 SGHVS, CDR2 FQNEAQ. The CDR3 sequence: CASSYMPGEAFF. CDR3 coding DNA: TGTGCCAGCAGCTACATGCCGGGGGAAGCTTTCTTT.

The sample holds a few counts of this clone. The rearrangement joins TRBV4-1 to TRBJ2-5; a possible D gene is TRBD1 (5 bases). From germline, CDR1 is MGHRA and CDR2 YSYEKL. The CDR3 spans 15 residues. V shed 5 bases and J shed 3 bases, with 16 bases lying between them. CDR3: CASSGWGSGEETQYF. CDR3 nucleotides: TGCGCCAGCAGCGGGTGGGGCTCGGGCGAAGAGACCCAGTACTTC.

The CDR3 sequence: CASSANTGGTGELFF. Here the CDR3 DNA reads TGTGCCAGCAGTGCCAACACAGGGGGCACCGGGGAGCTGTTTTTT. This chain joins TRBV28 and TRBJ2-2, with 8 bases aligning to TRBD1. This CDR3 has 15 amino acids. The junction had 6 bases not matched to a gene; V was cut back by 5 bases and J by 4 bases. The V gene's germline CDR1 is MDHEN and CDR2 SYDVKM.

The V gene is TRBV4-3, the J gene TRBJ2-3; 8 bases line up with TRBD1. Germline assignment: CDR1 LGHNA and CDR2 YSLEER. J lost 4 bases, V lost 8 bases, and 8 bases had no gene match. The CDR3 runs 14 residues. The CDR3 DNA is TGCGCCAGCCGTTCCGACAGGGGCCCAGATACGCAGTATTTT. Translating gives CASRSDRGPDTQYF.

V usage is TRBV7-2 and J usage is TRBJ2-1; TRBD1 agrees at 12 bases. The V gene's germline CDR1 is SGHTA and CDR2 FQGNSA. The CDR3 is made up of 14 amino acids. J lost 7 bases, V lost 6 bases, and 4 bases had no gene match. The CDR3 DNA reads TGTGCCAGCAGGGGACAGGGGGCTTGGAATGAGCAGTTCTTC. It yields the protein CASRGQGAWNEQFF.

This clone came up once. The chain carries TRBV5-6 and TRBJ2-1; TRBD2 might be the D (7 bases). Per germline, CDR1 SGHDT and CDR2 YYEEEE. V lost 7 bases to trimming and J lost 5 bases, with 16 bases between them. CDR3 length: 14 amino acids. The CDR3 coding sequence is TGTGCCAGCGGACTTGGGGGGGCCCACAATGAGCAGTTCTTC. This gives the protein CASGLGGAHNEQFF.